These 3 T cell receptor beta chains originate from one sample sequenced in a study of T-cell reconstitution after alpha-beta-depleted transplantation in children. Library preparation (for TCRbeta) was performed with unique molecular identifiers. One entry per CDR3 protein results from TCRdb running MiXCR on the PCR reads. The sample includes more than 150,000 distinct CDR3 sequences, more than 12% of them seen just once. Source: PBMCs from the stem cell graft donor, taken from the stem cell graft. These receptors all come from a human donor who donated a stem cell graft to a child with acute lymphoblastic leukemia.

This clonotype has a count of ten or more. CDR3 sequence (DNA): TGTGCCAGCAGTTCGGGACAGCCCAATGAGCAGTTCTTC. Translating it yields CASSSGQPNEQFF. The chain couples TRBV12-3 or TRBV12-4 to TRBJ2-1; 7 positions match TRBD1. V shed 4 bases and J 6 bases; nucleotides not matched to a gene: 3. This CDR3 is 13 amino acids long.

Regarding this clonotype: This may be a read error: a much more frequent sequence differs by one nucleotide. The rearrangement links TRBV5-5 to TRBJ2-7, with D uncertain. Germline CDR1 SGHKS, CDR2 YYEKEE (reference sequence). Deletions cut 4 bases from V and 0 bases from J, with 14 bases between. The CDR3 loop spans 15 amino acids. DNA of the CDR3: TGTGCCAGCAGCCTTAGAGGCAGGTCCTCCTACGAGCAGTACTTC. Protein product: CASSLRGRSSYEQYF.

Ten or more counts support this clonotype. This chain connects TRBV5-1 to TRBJ2-1; D may be TRBD2 (6 bases). Looked up from germline, CDR1 is SGHRS and CDR2 is YFSETQ. V was clipped by 1 base and J by 10 bases, with 12 bases between them. CDR3 length: 13 amino acids. CDR3 residues: CASSLRGGTEQFF. CDR3 in DNA: TGCGCCAGCAGCTTGCGTGGGGGGACGGAGCAGTTCTTC.